This T cell receptor (beta chain) was observed in a study of STAT5B mutations in CD4+ large granular lymphocyte leukemia. Study results and limitations: 8/27 top patient clones versus 2/35 control clones were TRBV06-family.

Controls came from buffy coats of healthy blood donors. The CDR3 is made up of 13 amino acids. Trimming left V 5 bases short and J 2 bases short, with 6 bases between. CDR1 SGHTA and CDR2 FQGTGA come from the germline V gene. Points on this clone: Its specificity is not known.

Produced via immunoSEQ multiplex PCR; TCRdb's table is partial and in-frame only. The sample lists some 30,000 clones, about 74% occurring once. The sample consisted of CD4+ T cells from blood buffy coats. The TCR originated in a human donor in good health. The chain combines TRBV7-3 with TRBJ2-2; D remains ambiguous. The CDR3 bases are TGTGCCAGCAGCCGCGAAAACACCGGGGAGCTGTTTTTT. It yields the protein CASSRENTGELFF.